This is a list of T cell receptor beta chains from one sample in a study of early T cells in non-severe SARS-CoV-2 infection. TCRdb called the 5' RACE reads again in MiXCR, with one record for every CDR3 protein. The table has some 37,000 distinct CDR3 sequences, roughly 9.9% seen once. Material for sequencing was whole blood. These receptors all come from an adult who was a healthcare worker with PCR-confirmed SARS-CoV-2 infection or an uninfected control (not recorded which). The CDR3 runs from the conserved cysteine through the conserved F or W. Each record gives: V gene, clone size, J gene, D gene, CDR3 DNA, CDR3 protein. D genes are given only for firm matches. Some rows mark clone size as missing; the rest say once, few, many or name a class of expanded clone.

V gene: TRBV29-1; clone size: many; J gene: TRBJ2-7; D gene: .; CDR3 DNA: TGCAGCGTTGAAAAGGGTTACGAGCAGTACTTC; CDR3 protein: CSVEKGYEQYF
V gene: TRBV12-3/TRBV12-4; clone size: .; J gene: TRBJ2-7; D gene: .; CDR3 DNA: TGTGCCAGCAGCCGTCCGGGGACCTACTACGAGCAGTACTTC; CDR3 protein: CASSRPGTYYEQYF
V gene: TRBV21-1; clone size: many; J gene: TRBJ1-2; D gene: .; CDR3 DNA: TGTGCCAGCAGCAAACCGACTGCAGGGCGTTGGGATAATGGCTACACCTTC; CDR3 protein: CASSKPTAGRWDNGYTF
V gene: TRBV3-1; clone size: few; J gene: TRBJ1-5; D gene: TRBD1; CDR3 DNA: TGTGCCAGCAGCCAGGACAGGCATCAGCCCCAGCATTTT; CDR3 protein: CASSQDRHQPQHF
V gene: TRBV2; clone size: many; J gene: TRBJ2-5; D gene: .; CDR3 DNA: TGTGCCAGCAGTCAGGACAGAGGGAGGGAGACCCAGTACTTC; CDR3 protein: CASSQDRGRETQYF
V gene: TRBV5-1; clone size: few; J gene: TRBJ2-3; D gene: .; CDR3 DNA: TGCGCCAGCAGGCGGGCAGCTTCCACAGATACGCAGTATTTT; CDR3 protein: CASRRAASTDTQYF
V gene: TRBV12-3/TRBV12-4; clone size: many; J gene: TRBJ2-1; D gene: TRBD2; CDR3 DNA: TGTGCCAGCACCTCGACTAGCGGGGCTGATGAGCAGTTCTTC; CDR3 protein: CASTSTSGADEQFF
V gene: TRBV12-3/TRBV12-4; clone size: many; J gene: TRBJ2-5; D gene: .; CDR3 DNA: TGTGCCAGCAGTTTAGTAGGGCTGGAGACCCAGTACTTC; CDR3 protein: CASSLVGLETQYF
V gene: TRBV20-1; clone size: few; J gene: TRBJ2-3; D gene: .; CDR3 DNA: TGCAGTGCTAGAGGGGGGGATACGCAGTATTTT; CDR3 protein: CSARGGDTQYF
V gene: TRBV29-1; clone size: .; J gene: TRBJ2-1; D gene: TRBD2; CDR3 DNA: TGCAGCGTGGGGGGGGGTTTTCCCAATGAGCAGTTCTTC; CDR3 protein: CSVGGGFPNEQFF
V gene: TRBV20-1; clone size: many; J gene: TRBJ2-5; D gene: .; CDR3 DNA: TGCAGTGCCCTCCGCCCGGGACAACAAGAGACCCAGTACTTC; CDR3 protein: CSALRPGQQETQYF
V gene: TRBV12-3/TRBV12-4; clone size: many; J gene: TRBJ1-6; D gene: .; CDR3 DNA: TGTGCCAGCAGTCAGCCGCCTTCACCCCTCCACTTT; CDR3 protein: CASSQPPSPLHF
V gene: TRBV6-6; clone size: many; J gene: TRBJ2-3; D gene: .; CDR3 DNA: TGTGCCAGCAGTACCTCCTCTACCGATACGCAGTATTTT; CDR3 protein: CASSTSSTDTQYF
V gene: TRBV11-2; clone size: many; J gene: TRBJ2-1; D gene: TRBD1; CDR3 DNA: TGTGCCAGCAGCTTCACAGGGGGGTCCTACAATGAGCAGTTCTTC; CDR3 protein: CASSFTGGSYNEQFF
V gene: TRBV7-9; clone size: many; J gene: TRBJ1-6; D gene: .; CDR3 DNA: TGTGCCAGCAGCTTAAGGCTAGGGGACGCGAATTCACCCCTCCACTTT; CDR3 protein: CASSLRLGDANSPLHF
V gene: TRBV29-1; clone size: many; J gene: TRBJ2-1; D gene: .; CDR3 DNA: TGCAGCGAGTTTTCCATTAGCTCCTACAATGAGCAGTTCTTC; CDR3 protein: CSEFSISSYNEQFF
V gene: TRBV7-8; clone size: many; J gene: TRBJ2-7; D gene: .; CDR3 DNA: TGTGCCAGCAGCCCGGCTCGGACAGCTTATGGACACGAGCAGTACTTC; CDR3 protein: CASSPARTAYGHEQYF
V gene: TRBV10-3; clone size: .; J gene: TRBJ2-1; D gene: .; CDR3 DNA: TGTGCCATCAATCCGCGAGAAACAGATAACAATGAGCAGTTCTTC; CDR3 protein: CAINPRETDNNEQFF
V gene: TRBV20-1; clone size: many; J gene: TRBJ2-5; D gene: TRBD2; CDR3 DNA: TGCAGTGCTAGGGTCCCGGGTAGCGGGAAAGAGACCCAGTACTTC; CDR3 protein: CSARVPGSGKETQYF
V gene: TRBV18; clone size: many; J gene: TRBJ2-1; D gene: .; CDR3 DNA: TGTGCCAGCTCACCTCCGAGGGCCTACAATGAGCAGTTCTTC; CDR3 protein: CASSPPRAYNEQFF
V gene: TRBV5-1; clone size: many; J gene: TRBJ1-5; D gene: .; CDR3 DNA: TGCGCCAGCAGCTTGGATAGCAATCAGCCCCAGCATTTT; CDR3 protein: CASSLDSNQPQHF
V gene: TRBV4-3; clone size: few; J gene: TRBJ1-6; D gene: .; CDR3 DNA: TGCGCCAGCAGCCAAGACAGTAATAGTGTTTCACCCCTCCACTTT; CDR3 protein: CASSQDSNSVSPLHF
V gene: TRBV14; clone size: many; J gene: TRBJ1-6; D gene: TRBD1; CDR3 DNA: TGTGCCAGCAGCCAAGCTGGACAGGGGAATTCACCCCTCCACTTT; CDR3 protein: CASSQAGQGNSPLHF
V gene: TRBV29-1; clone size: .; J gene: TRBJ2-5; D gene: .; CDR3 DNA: TGCAGCGTTGTCGCCCCTTCGGAGACCCAGTACTTC; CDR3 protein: CSVVAPSETQYF
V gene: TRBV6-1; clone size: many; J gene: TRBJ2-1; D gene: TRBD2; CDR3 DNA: TGTGCCAGCAGATGGGACTACTACAATGAGCAGTTCTTC; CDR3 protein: CASRWDYYNEQFF
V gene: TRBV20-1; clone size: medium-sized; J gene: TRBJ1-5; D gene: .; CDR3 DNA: TGCAGTGCTACAGGGCCAGTTCAGCCCCAGCATTTT; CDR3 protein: CSATGPVQPQHF
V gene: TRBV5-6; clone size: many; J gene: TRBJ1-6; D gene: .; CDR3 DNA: TGTGCCAGCAGCTTGGGACAGCTAGAGAGCTCACCCCTCCACTTT; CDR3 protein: CASSLGQLESSPLHF
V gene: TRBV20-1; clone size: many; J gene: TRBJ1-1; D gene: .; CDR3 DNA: TGCAGTGCCACCCGAGTGGGGAGTGTCACTGAAGCTTTCTTT; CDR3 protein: CSATRVGSVTEAFF
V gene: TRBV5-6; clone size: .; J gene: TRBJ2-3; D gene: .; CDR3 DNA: TGTGCCAGCAGCTTGGATTTCCGGGGTAGGGCAGATACGCAGTATTTT; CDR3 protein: CASSLDFRGRADTQYF
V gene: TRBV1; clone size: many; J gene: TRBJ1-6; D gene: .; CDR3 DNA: TGCACCAGCAGCCAATACGTCCCGGGACAGGGAAACTATAATTCACCCCTCCACTTT; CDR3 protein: CTSSQYVPGQGNYNSPLHF
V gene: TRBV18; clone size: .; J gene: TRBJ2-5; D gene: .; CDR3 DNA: TGTGCCAGCTCCCCTACACCAGTACAAGAGACCCAGTACTTC; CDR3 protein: CASSPTPVQETQYF
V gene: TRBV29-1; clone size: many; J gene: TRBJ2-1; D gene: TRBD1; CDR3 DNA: TGCAGCGTTGAAACGGACAGGGAGATTCGCAATGAGCAGTTCTTC; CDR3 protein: CSVETDREIRNEQFF
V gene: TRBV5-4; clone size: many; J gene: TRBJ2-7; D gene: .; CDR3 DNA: TGTGCCAGCAGCCACCCGGACAGCTCCTACGAGCAGTACTTC; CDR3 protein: CASSHPDSSYEQYF
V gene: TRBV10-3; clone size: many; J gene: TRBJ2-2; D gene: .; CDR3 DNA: TGTGCCATCAGTTCAGGACAGACCGAACGGTACGGGGAGCTGTTTTTT; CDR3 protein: CAISSGQTERYGELFF
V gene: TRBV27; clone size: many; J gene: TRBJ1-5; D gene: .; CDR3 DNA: TGTGCCACCAAGGACGCCTACAATCAGCCCCAGCATTTT; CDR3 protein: CATKDAYNQPQHF
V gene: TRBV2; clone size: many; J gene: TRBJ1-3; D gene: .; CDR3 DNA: TGTGCCAGCAGGACCAGACTGGGATTCTCTGGAAACACCATATATTTT; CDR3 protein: CASRTRLGFSGNTIYF
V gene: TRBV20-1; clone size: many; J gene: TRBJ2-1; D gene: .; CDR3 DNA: TGCAGTGCTAGATTGGCAGGGGAGCGAGAGCAGTTCTTC; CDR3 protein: CSARLAGEREQFF
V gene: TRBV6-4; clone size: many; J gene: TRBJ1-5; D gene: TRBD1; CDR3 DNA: TGTGCCAGCAGTACTACAGGGGGAGGCCAGCCCCAGCATTTT; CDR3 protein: CASSTTGGGQPQHF
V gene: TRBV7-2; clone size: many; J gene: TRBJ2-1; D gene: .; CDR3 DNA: TGTGCCAGCAGCTTCCAGGGGGGCGGATTCAATGAGCAGTTCTTC; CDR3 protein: CASSFQGGGFNEQFF
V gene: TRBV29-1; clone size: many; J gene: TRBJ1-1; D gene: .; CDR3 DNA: TGCAGCGTTGGGCTGGGGGCGGTAGGTACTGAAGCTTTCTTT; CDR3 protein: CSVGLGAVGTEAFF
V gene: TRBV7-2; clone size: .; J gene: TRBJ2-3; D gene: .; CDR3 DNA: TGTGCCAGCAGCGTCACAGATACGCAGTATTTT; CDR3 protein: CASSVTDTQYF
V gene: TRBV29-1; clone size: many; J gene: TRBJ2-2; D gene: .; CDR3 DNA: TGCAGCGTCTCAGCCGGGGAGCTGTTTTTT; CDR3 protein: CSVSAGELFF
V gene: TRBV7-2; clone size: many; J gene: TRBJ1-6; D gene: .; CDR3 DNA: TGTGCCAGCAGCTTTAATGTAGAATCACCCCTCCACTTT; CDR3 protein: CASSFNVESPLHF
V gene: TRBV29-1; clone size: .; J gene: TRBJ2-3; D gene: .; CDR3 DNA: TGCAGCGGCGGGGAGAGCACAGATACGCAGTATTTT; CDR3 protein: CSGGESTDTQYF
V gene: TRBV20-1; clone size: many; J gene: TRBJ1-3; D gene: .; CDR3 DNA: TGCAGTGCTAGAGATCTCAGGAGAAACACCATATATTTT; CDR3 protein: CSARDLRRNTIYF
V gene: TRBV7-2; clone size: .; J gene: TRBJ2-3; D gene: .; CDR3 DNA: TGTGCCAGCAGCCTCTCCCGGGTCCCTAGCACAGATACGCAGTATTTT; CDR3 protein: CASSLSRVPSTDTQYF
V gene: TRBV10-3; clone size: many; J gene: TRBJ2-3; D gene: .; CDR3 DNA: TGTGCCATCAGTGAGATAGGACAGCTGGACACAGATACGCAGTATTTT; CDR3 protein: CAISEIGQLDTDTQYF
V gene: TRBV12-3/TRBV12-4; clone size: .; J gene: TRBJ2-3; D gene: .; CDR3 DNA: TGTGCCAGCAGTTTTGGTCCAAACACAGATACGCAGTATTTT; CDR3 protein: CASSFGPNTDTQYF
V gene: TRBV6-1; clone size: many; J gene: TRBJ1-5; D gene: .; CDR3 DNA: TGTGCCAGCAGTCCGACAGGCCCTCAGCCCCAGCATTTT; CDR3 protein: CASSPTGPQPQHF
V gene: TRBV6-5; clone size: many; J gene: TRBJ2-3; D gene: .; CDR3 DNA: TGTGCCAGCAGTTATTTCCTAGGGGGGACAGATACGCAGTATTTT; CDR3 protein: CASSYFLGGTDTQYF
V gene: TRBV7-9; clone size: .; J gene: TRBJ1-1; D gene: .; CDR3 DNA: TGTGCCAGCAGCCCCCAGGGGACTGAAGCTTTCTTT; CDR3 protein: CASSPQGTEAFF
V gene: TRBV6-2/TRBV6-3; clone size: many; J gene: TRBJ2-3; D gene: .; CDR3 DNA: TGTGCCAGCCGGGACCCGACATCCCCTTCCACAGATACGCAGTATTTT; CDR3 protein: CASRDPTSPSTDTQYF
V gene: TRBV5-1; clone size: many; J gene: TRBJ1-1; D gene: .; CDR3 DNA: TGCGCCAGCAGCTTGGGGGTTGGTACTGAAGCTTTCTTT; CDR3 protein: CASSLGVGTEAFF
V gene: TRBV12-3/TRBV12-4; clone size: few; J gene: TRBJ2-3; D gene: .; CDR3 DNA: TGTGCCAGCAGTTCCGGGAAAAATCTACGTAGCACAGATACGCAGTATTTT; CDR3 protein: CASSSGKNLRSTDTQYF
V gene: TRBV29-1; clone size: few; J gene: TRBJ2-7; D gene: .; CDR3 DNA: TGCAGCGTTCTCCCGACAGATTCCTACGAGCAGTACTTC; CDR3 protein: CSVLPTDSYEQYF
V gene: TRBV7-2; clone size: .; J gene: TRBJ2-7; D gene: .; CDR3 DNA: TGTGCCAGCAGCCCCCTTCGCTACGAGCAGTACTTC; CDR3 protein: CASSPLRYEQYF
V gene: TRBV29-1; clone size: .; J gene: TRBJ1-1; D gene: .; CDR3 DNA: TGCAGCGTTGGGGGTGAAGGGGTAAACACTGAAGCTTTCTTT; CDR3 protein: CSVGGEGVNTEAFF
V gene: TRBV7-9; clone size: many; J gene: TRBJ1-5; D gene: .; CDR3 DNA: TGTGCCAGCAGCTTAGACAGGGTCGATCAGCCCCAGCATTTT; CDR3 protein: CASSLDRVDQPQHF
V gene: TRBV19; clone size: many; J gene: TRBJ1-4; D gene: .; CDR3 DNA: TGTGCCAGTCAAGAAACTCTGGGAGATGAAAAACTGTTTTTT; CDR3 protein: CASQETLGDEKLFF